The 28 T cell receptor beta chains below all came from one sample that was sequenced in a study of early T cells in non-severe SARS-CoV-2 infection. TCRdb analysed the 5' RACE reads with MiXCR anew, one entry per CDR3 protein. The data show tens of thousands of distinct CDR3 sequences, 15% to 19% seen once. The sequenced sample consisted of whole blood. These receptors came from an adult who was a healthcare worker with PCR-confirmed SARS-CoV-2 infection or an uninfected control (not recorded which).

This clonotype showed up just a few times. This chain connects TRBV25-1 to TRBJ2-7, with 7 bases aligning to TRBD2. Germline-derived CDR1 and CDR2 are MGHDK and SYGVNS. This CDR3 has 12 residues. The J segment lost 5 bases and the V segment lost 5 bases, leaving 3 bases of the junction unmatched. The CDR3 region has the DNA TGTGCCAGCAGTTGGGAGGGGAACGAGCAGTACTTC. Its protein product is CASSWEGNEQYF.

This sequence joins TRBV28 and TRBJ2-7, with D maybe TRBD1 (5 bases). The CDR3 is 14 amino acids. Trimming shortened V by 2 bases and J by 7 bases, and 15 bases separated the two germline ends. Germline CDR1 is MDHEN and CDR2 is SYDVKM. DNA of the CDR3: TGTGCCAGCAGTTTAGGGGCCTCACGCCGGGAGCAGTACTTC. It yields the protein CASSLGASRREQYF.

This clonotype was seen repeatedly, ten times or more. The J gene is TRBJ2-3, the V gene TRBV7-9; D not certain. Per germline, CDR1 SEHNR and CDR2 FQNEAQ (reference sequence). Trimming removed 1 base from V and 4 bases from J, with 3 bases in between. CDR3 length equals 12 residues. CDR3 bases: TGTGCCAGCAGCTTAGTTGCAGATACGCAGTATTTT. It specifies CASSLVADTQYF.

This clonotype has a count of ten or more. The V and J genes are TRBV7-2 and TRBJ2-1, with 14 bases that match TRBD2. Trimming cost V 1 base and J 7 bases; bases outside gene matches: 15. Per germline, CDR1 SGHTA and CDR2 FQGNSA. This CDR3 has 20 amino acids. CDR3 in amino acids: CASSLGGLAGGTLLGNEQFF. CDR3 sequence (DNA): TGTGCCAGCAGCTTAGGCGGACTAGCGGGGGGCACCCTGTTGGGAAATGAGCAGTTCTTC.

The table lists this clonotype with many counts. The chain recombines TRBV29-1 with TRBJ1-1; D is unclear. Between the trimmed V and J ends, which lost 5 bases and 1 base, there was a span of 8 bases. CDR1 SQVTM and CDR2 ANQGSEA come from the germline V gene. The CDR3 is made up of 12 amino acids. The DNA of the CDR3 is TGCAGCGTTATGGGCCCGAACACTGAAGCTTTCTTT. Translation: CSVMGPNTEAFF.

This clonotype was seen repeatedly, ten times or more. This chain joins TRBV19 and TRBJ1-1; D is unresolved. V lost 10 bases and J lost 4, with 13 bases in between. There are 12 residues in the CDR3. Per germline, CDR1 LNHDA and CDR2 SQIVND (reference sequence). CDR3 DNA sequence: TGTGCCACCTCACACTGGGGCACTGAAGCTTTCTTT. It encodes CATSHWGTEAFF.

The CDR3 DNA reads as TGTGCCAGCAGCGCCCGCGCCGGGGGTTTACACGAGCAGTACTTC. Its translation: CASSARAGGLHEQYF. The V and J genes are TRBV21-1 and TRBJ2-7; the table names TRBD1, a call not compared with the DNA. TRBV21-1 is assigned pseudogene status. The CDR3 extends over 15 amino acids.

This clonotype was recorded a few times. This chain connects TRBV16 to TRBJ2-1, with a weak D call TRBD2 (5 bases). CDR1 is KGHSY and CDR2 is FQNENV in the germline V gene. Deletions cut 8 bases from V and 0 bases from J, with 8 bases between. The CDR3 sequence is 13 residues long. In DNA form, the CDR3 reads TGTGCCAGCGGGGAGAGCTCCTACAATGAGCAGTTCTTC. Amino acid sequence: CASGESSYNEQFF.

The CDR3 DNA sequence: TGTGCCAGCAGCTTCCCTACTAGCGGGACAATCTCCTACGAGCAGTACTTC. The encoded protein is CASSFPTSGTISYEQYF. The rearrangement uses TRBV11-2 and TRBJ2-7; TRBD2 matches 10 bases. V trimming: 3 bases; J trimming: 0 bases; junction bases outside the gene matches: 8. The CDR3 has 17 amino acids. Germline CDR1 is SGHAT and CDR2 is FQNNGV.

This clonotype was found many times. The rearrangement links TRBV20-1 to TRBJ1-1; 8 nucleotides line up with TRBD1. Germline V CDR1 and CDR2: DFQATT, SNEGSKA (reference sequence). J gave up 4 bases and V 6 bases, and 10 bases lay outside the gene matches. The CDR3 is 14 residues long. The CDR3 protein is CSAQPTGVSTEAFF. The CDR3 DNA is TGCAGTGCCCAACCGACAGGGGTGAGCACTGAAGCTTTCTTT.

This clonotype was detected ten times or more. This chain connects TRBV11-2 to TRBJ2-1; possible D gene TRBD2, 7 bases. The CDR3 consists of 17 residues. Looked up from germline, CDR1 is SGHAT and CDR2 is FQNNGV. V lost 1 base, J lost 0 bases, and 13 bases lay in between. The CDR3 DNA is TGTGCCAGCAGCTTAGGAGGTGGGGGGGCCTCCTACAATGAGCAGTTCTTC. It specifies CASSLGGGGASYNEQFF.

V usage is TRBV4-2 and J usage is TRBJ2-1, with a tentative D call TRBD2 (7 bases). From germline, CDR1 is LGHNA and CDR2 YNFKEQ. CDR3 length equals 18 residues. Trimming shortened V by 2 bases and J by 3 bases, and 20 bases separated the two germline ends. The CDR3 bases are TGTGCCAGCAGCCAACGCACGAGAGGGGGGGCTAGCTACAATGAGCAGTTCTTC. Residues: CASSQRTRGGASYNEQFF.

This clonotype showed up many times. This chain uses TRBV10-2 with TRBJ2-3; possibly TRBD2 for D (5 bases). The CDR3 length is 15 residues. CDR1 and CDR2 (germline): WSHSY, SAAADI. V was pared by 0 bases and J by 1 base, with 8 bases between. The CDR3 sequence is CASSESGSGTDTQYF. The CDR3 nucleotides are TGCGCCAGCAGTGAGTCGGGTAGCGGCACAGATACGCAGTATTTT.

This clonotype was counted a few times. The rearrangement uses TRBV28 and TRBJ2-7, with D unresolved. The CDR3 length is 14 residues. The germline V gene encodes CDR1 MDHEN and CDR2 SYDVKM. V was clipped by 3 bases and J by 2 bases, with 11 bases between them. The DNA of the CDR3 is TGTGCCAGCAGTTTCGGGCGGCGGACCTACGAGCAGTACTTC. The encoded protein is CASSFGRRTYEQYF.

This clonotype came up a few times. Relative to the germline gene, one junction end is altered; a read error may explain this. The rearrangement uses TRBV7-3 and TRBJ1-2; D unresolved. There are 12 residues in the CDR3. Looked up from germline, CDR1 is SGHTA and CDR2 is FQGTGA. Here the CDR3 reads CASSLNGYGYTF. The CDR3, as DNA: TGTGCCAGCAGTTTAAATGGCTATGGCTACACCTTC.

V gene TRBV6-2 or TRBV6-3 combines with J gene TRBJ2-1; 12 bases align to TRBD2. V dropped 11 bases and J dropped 3; count of bases not matched to a gene: 5. Germline V gene data show CDR1 as MNHEY and CDR2 as SVGEGT. This CDR3 region has 14 residues. The CDR3 here is CAVTSGRLYNEQFF. The CDR3 DNA sequence: TGTGCCGTAACTAGCGGGAGGCTCTACAATGAGCAGTTCTTC.

A remark on this clonotype: Without the conserved terminal phenylalanine or tryptophan, this CDR3 likely stems from a read error. CDR3 DNA sequence: TGTGCCAGCAGCGGGACTGAAGCTTTCTAT. Translated: CASSGTEAFY. This chain joins TRBV7-9 and TRBJ1-1; D unclear. Trimming took 5 bases from V and 5 from J, leaving 3 bases between them. The CDR3 totals 10 residues. Germline V gives CDR1 SEHNR, CDR2 FQNEAQ (reference sequence).

V and J are TRBV2 and TRBJ2-4; D may be TRBD2 (6 bases). Trimming shortened V by 4 bases and J by 3 bases, and 7 bases separated the two germline ends. This CDR3 has 13 amino acids. From germline, CDR1 is SNHLY and CDR2 FYNNEI. The CDR3 here is CASSAGDKNIQYF. The CDR3 nucleotides are TGTGCCAGCAGTGCGGGGGACAAAAACATTCAGTACTTC.

The rearrangement uses TRBV7-9 and TRBJ1-1; D is perhaps TRBD1 (6 bases). The CDR3 has 18 amino acids. Germline V CDR1 and CDR2: SEHNR, FQNEAQ (reference sequence). Between the trimmed V and J ends, which lost 5 bases and 2 bases, there was a span of 24 bases. The CDR3, as DNA: TGTGCCAGCAGCCCTCCCCTGGGGGGCCAGGGGTACAACACTGAAGCTTTCTTT. Translated, it gives CASSPPLGGQGYNTEAFF.

This clonotype was seen repeatedly, ten times or more. Here the CDR3 DNA reads TGCAGTGCTAGACTTACGGGACCCGGCACTAGCTCCTACAATGAGCAGTTCTTC. Its protein is CSARLTGPGTSSYNEQFF. The chain uses TRBV20-1 and TRBJ2-1; TRBD1 or TRBD2 may be the D gene (5 bases each). From germline, CDR1 is DFQATT and CDR2 SNEGSKA (reference sequence). The CDR3 spans 18 residues. V lost 2 bases to trimming and J lost 0 bases, with 20 bases between them.

The sample holds a few counts of this clonotype. The V and J genes are TRBV7-9 and TRBJ2-7, with 12 nucleotides matching TRBD2. The junction had 12 bases not matched to a gene; V was cut back by 3 bases and J by 3 bases. The CDR3 is 18 residues long. Germline lookup yields CDR1 SEHNR and CDR2 FQNEAQ (reference sequence). The CDR3 loop reads CASSFPPSGREKGYEQYF. The CDR3 DNA follows: TGTGCCAGCAGCTTCCCCCCTAGCGGGAGGGAGAAGGGCTACGAGCAGTACTTC.

In its sample, this clonotype was seen many times. This sequence joins TRBV11-2 and TRBJ2-4; possibly TRBD2 for D (6 bases). Trimming cost V 4 bases and J 3 bases, with 16 bases left between them. The CDR3 runs to 16 residues. CDR1 is SGHAT and CDR2 is FQNNGV in the germline V gene. The CDR3, as DNA: TGTGCCAGCAGCTCCAGGGAGGCCACCAGCAAAAACATTCAGTACTTC. Translated, it gives CASSSREATSKNIQYF.

A few counts support this clonotype. The J gene is TRBJ1-2, the V gene TRBV27; D gene ambiguous. The germline V gene encodes CDR1 MNHEY and CDR2 SMNVEV (reference sequence). Trimming removed 3 bases from V and 6 bases from J, with 11 bases in between. The length of the CDR3 is 13 residues. DNA for the CDR3: TGTGCCAGCAGTTTCCTCGGATCCAATGGCTACACCTTC. Translating gives CASSFLGSNGYTF.

This chain connects TRBV28 to TRBJ1-5; 9 nucleotides line up with TRBD1. The CDR3 contains 15 residues. Trimming at V came to 5 bases and at J to 3 bases, leaving 5 bases not matched to a gene. Germline V lookup: CDR1 MDHEN, CDR2 SYDVKM. CDR3 bases: TGTGCCAGCAGTCCGGGACAGGGCCTCAATCAGCCCCAGCATTTT. This gives the protein CASSPGQGLNQPQHF.

This clonotype was seen only a few times. This sequence joins TRBV7-3 and TRBJ2-5; perhaps TRBD1 as D (7 bases). Between the trimmed V and J ends, which lost 1 base and 1 base, there was a span of 19 bases. This CDR3 contains 18 residues. Germline loops: CDR1 SGHTA, CDR2 FQGTGA. CDR3 loop: CASSLNPGSGDSQETQYF. The CDR3 coding sequence is TGTGCCAGCAGCTTAAATCCGGGGTCGGGGGACAGCCAAGAGACCCAGTACTTC.

J is TRBJ2-5 and V is TRBV5-1; D is uncertain. The CDR3 is 16 amino acids. Deletions cut 2 bases from V and 4 bases from J, with 18 bases between. Germline V gives CDR1 SGHRS, CDR2 YFSETQ. In DNA form, the CDR3 reads TGCGCCAGCAGCTTTCTAGGACCCCAGAAGTTAGAGACCCAGTACTTC. Amino acids: CASSFLGPQKLETQYF.

The gene calls are TRBV12-3 or TRBV12-4 and TRBJ2-5; D is possibly TRBD1 (6 bases). V lost 4 bases, J lost 5 bases, and 11 bases lay in between. The CDR3 sequence is 13 residues long. CDR3 loop: CASSSTGVETQYF. CDR3 coding DNA: TGTGCCAGCAGTTCGACAGGTGTGGAGACCCAGTACTTC.

The rearrangement links TRBV7-9 to TRBJ2-1; either TRBD1 or TRBD2 may supply D (5 bases each). This CDR3 comprises 18 residues. Deletions cut 1 base from V and 4 bases from J, with 20 bases between. The germline V gene has CDR1 SEHNR and CDR2 FQNEAQ (reference sequence). Here the CDR3 DNA reads TGTGCCAGCAGCTTAGATGTTGCAGGGAGTGGACCATACAATGAGCAGTTCTTC. It translates to CASSLDVAGSGPYNEQFF.